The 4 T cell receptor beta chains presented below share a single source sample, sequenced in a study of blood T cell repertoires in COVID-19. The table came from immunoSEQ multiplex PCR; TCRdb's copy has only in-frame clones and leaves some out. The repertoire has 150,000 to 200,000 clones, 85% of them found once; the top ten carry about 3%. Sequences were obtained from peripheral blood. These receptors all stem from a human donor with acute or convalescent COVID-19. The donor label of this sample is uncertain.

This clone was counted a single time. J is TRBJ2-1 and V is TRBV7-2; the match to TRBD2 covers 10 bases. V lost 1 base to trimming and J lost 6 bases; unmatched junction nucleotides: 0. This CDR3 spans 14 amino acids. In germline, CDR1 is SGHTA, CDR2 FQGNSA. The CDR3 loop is CASSLGTSGNEQFF. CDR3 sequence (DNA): TGTGCCAGCAGCTTAGGGACTAGCGGCAATGAGCAGTTCTTC. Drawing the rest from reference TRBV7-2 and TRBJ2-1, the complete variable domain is GAGVSQSPSNKVTEKGKDVELRCDPISGHTALYWYRQSLGQGLEFLIYFQGNSAPDKSGLPSDRFSAERTGGSVSTLTIQRTQQEDSAVYLCASSLGTSGNEQFFGPGTRLTVL.

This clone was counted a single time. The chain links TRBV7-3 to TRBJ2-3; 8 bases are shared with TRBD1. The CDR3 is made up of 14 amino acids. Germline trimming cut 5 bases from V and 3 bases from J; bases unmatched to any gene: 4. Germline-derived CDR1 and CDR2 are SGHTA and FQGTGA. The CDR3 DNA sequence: TGTGCCAGCAGCCCAACAGGGGGGACAGATACGCAGTATTTT. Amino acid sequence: CASSPTGGTDTQYF.

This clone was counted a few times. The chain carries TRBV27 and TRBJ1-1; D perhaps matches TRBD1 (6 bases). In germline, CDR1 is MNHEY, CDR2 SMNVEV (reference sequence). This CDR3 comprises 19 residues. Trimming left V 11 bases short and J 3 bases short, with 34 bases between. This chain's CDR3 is CAPVLGVRGGGFIHTEAFF. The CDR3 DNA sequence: TGTGCCCCAGTCCTGGGGGTGCGAGGGGGAGGGTTCATACACACTGAAGCTTTCTTT.

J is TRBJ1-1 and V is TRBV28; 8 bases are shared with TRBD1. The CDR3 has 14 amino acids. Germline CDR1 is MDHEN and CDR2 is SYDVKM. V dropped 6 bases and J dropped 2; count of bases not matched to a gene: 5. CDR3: CASRSGTGNTEAFF. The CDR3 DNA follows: TGTGCCAGCAGGTCCGGGACAGGTAACACTGAAGCTTTCTTT.